This T cell receptor beta chain is drawn from a study of human T cells and chemical hapten exposure. The table lists this clonotype with many counts. Its cognate antigen is unknown. General study points: The study found that DPC sensitization did not change TCRs above 1 in 1000 frequency.

TCRdb used MiXCR to reprocess the RACE reads, holding one entry per CDR3 protein. The sample carries some 44,000 distinct CDR3 sequences, 8% to 9.5% recorded once. Specified time point: patch test 2, 6 weeks after DPC sensitization. Treatment given: therapeutic diphenylcyclopropenone sensitization with weekly scalp DPC. At patch-test visits, sampling came before the patch test. This CDR3 contains 12 residues. Germline lookup yields CDR1 GTSNPN and CDR2 SVGIG (reference sequence). V dropped 2 bases and J dropped 4 bases, with 6 bases sitting between them. Sequenced material: whole blood, taken in connection with sensitization to the hapten diphenylcyclopropenone (DPC). V and J are TRBV30 and TRBJ1-5; D gene unclear. The clonotype was recovered from a woman aged 40 to 55 with alopecia areata. Some clones in this sample may be carry-over from other donors' samples. The CDR3 loop reads CAWSSRNQPQHF. The CDR3 DNA reads TGTGCCTGGAGTTCAAGGAATCAGCCCCAGCATTTT. Drawing the rest from reference TRBV30 and TRBJ1-5, the complete variable domain is SQTIHQWPATLVQPVGSPLSLECTVEGTSNPNLYWYRQAAGRGLQLLFYSVGIGQISSEVPQNLSASRPQDRQFILSSKKLLLSDSGFYLCAWSSRNQPQHFGDGTRLSIL.